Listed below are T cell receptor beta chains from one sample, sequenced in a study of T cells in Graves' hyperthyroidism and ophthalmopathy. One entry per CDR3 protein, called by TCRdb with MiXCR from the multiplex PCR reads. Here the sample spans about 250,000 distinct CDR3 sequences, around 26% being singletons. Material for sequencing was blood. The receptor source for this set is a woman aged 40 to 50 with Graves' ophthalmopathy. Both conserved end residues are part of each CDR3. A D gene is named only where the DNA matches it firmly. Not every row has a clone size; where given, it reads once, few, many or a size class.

TGTGCCAGCAGTGAAGCTACTAGCGGGGGGGCCTACGAGCAGTACTTC	CASSEATSGGAYEQYF	TRBV6-1	TRBJ2-7	many	TRBD2
TGTGCCAGCAGCGGGACCAGGGCTAGCGGGACGTACGAGCAGTACTTC	CASSGTRASGTYEQYF	TRBV11-1	TRBJ2-7	NA	TRBD2
TGCAGTGCTAGAGACCCAGGACCTCTGTGGGAGACCCAGTACTTC	CSARDPGPLWETQYF	TRBV20-1	TRBJ2-5	NA	NA
TGTGCCATCAGTGCGCCTCCTGGGGAGACCCAGTACTTC	CAISAPPGETQYF	TRBV10-3	TRBJ2-5	many	NA
TGTGCCAGCAGCCCGCCCCGTATACAAACAGGGGACACTGAAGCTTTCTTT	CASSPPRIQTGDTEAFF	TRBV7-8	TRBJ1-1	many	TRBD1
TGTGCCACCAGTGAGTTCTCCACCGGGGAGCTGTTTTTT	CATSEFSTGELFF	TRBV24-1	TRBJ2-2	many	NA
TGTGCCAGCAGTAGCCTAGGGGTCTTAAACGAGCAGTACTTC	CASSSLGVLNEQYF	TRBV28	TRBJ2-7	NA	NA
TGTGCCAGCAGTCCATTGGGGTGGGAAGCGTTTGATAATAGCAATCAGCCCCAGCATTTT	CASSPLGWEAFDNSNQPQHF	TRBV6-2/TRBV6-3	TRBJ1-5	NA	NA
TGTGCCAGCAGCCCTAGTGGGGATGGCCAGCCCCAGCATTTT	CASSPSGDGQPQHF	TRBV9	TRBJ1-5	many	NA
TGTGCCAGCAGCAAGTCGTCTGCACAAGAGACCCAGTACTTC	CASSKSSAQETQYF	TRBV7-2	TRBJ2-5	NA	NA
TGCGCCAGCAGCGCCGGACAGACCATCCAAGAGACCCAGTACTTC	CASSAGQTIQETQYF	TRBV5-1	TRBJ2-5	many	NA
TGTGCCAGCGAAACGATAAGGACGGGTGGCTACACCTTC	CASETIRTGGYTF	TRBV6-5	TRBJ1-2	many	NA
TGTGCCAGCAGCTTAATGGGCAGTGGAGATACGCAGTATTTT	CASSLMGSGDTQYF	TRBV7-3	TRBJ2-3	many	NA
TGTGCCAGCAGTTTATATGAGGGTGCTGGCTACACCTTC	CASSLYEGAGYTF	TRBV12-3/TRBV12-4	TRBJ1-2	many	NA
TGTGCCAGCAGGTTTGGTGCCTCTAATCCAACAGTCCTTAGCAATCAGCCCCAGCATTTT	CASRFGASNPTVLSNQPQHF	TRBV28	TRBJ1-5	few	NA
TGTGCCAGCAGTAATTCAGGTTTCAGCAATCAGCCCCAGCATTTT	CASSNSGFSNQPQHF	TRBV2	TRBJ1-5	many	NA